The rows below give T cell receptor beta chains drawn from one sample of a study of shared clonotypes between healthy human individuals. Profiling relied on immunoSEQ multiplex PCR, and the TCRdb table lists in-frame clones only, not all of them. The sample records some 95,000 clones, about 68% being singletons. The sample was memory CD8+ T cells sorted from blood. The source of these receptors is a man aged 30 to 39 in good health. CDR3s include the opening cysteine and the closing phenylalanine or tryptophan. The D gene is left open where the match is weak.

v_call: TRBV25-1; d_call: TRBD1; j_call: TRBJ1-5; cdr3_aa: CASSEGRTGGNQPQHF
v_call: TRBV5-1; d_call: NA; j_call: TRBJ2-2; cdr3_aa: CASTPLENTGELFF
v_call: TRBV28; d_call: NA; j_call: TRBJ2-7; cdr3_aa: CASVGVDYEQYF
v_call: TRBV27; d_call: NA; j_call: TRBJ2-3; cdr3_aa: CASEAQGQPLLKRTQYF
v_call: TRBV6-4; d_call: NA; j_call: TRBJ2-3; cdr3_aa: CASSETEADTQYF
v_call: TRBV15; d_call: NA; j_call: TRBJ2-1; cdr3_aa: CATSRDVGASANEQFF
v_call: TRBV7-7; d_call: NA; j_call: TRBJ2-7; cdr3_aa: CASSRTDSYEQYF
v_call: TRBV9; d_call: NA; j_call: TRBJ2-5; cdr3_aa: CASSVQGGQETQYF
v_call: TRBV7-9; d_call: NA; j_call: TRBJ2-5; cdr3_aa: CASSRRGQQETQYF
v_call: TRBV7-9; d_call: NA; j_call: TRBJ2-3; cdr3_aa: CAIAEPPSKDVFTDTQYF
v_call: TRBV7-8; d_call: NA; j_call: TRBJ2-3; cdr3_aa: CASRLSTDTQYF